The rows below give T cell receptor beta chains drawn from one sample of a study of beta chain features in type 1 diabetes. Produced via immunoSEQ multiplex PCR; TCRdb's table is partial and in-frame only. The table shows under 950,000 clones, with 15% to 20% occurring only once. Sequenced: naive CD4+ T cells from blood. These receptors came from a young woman in good health. Each CDR3 is given with its conserved first and last residue. The order of the fields is D gene, J gene, V gene, clone size, CDR3 DNA, CDR3 protein. D genes are given only for firm matches. Size values are once, few and many counts, or a class for expanded clones, and some rows have none.

TRBD2 TRBJ2-7 TRBV7-2 few TGTGCCAGCAGCTTAGTCGGTCTAGCGGGAGGGCCGATCGAGCAGTACTTC CASSLVGLAGGPIEQYF
- TRBJ2-7 TRBV19 - TGTGCCAGTAGTGCCCGCGCCGGGCCCTACGAGCAGTACTTC CASSARAGPYEQYF
TRBD1 TRBJ1-1 TRBV18 few TGTGCCAGCTCACCAGTCGTAGGGGGCGCTGGCACTGAAGCTTTCTTT CASSPVVGGAGTEAFF
TRBD2 TRBJ2-7 TRBV28 - TGTGCCAGCAGTTCCAATAGCGGGATCTACGAGCAGTACTTC CASSSNSGIYEQYF
TRBD2 TRBJ2-5 TRBV11-1 few TGTGCCAGCAGCTTGAGTGGACTAGCGGGAGCTGTTACAGAGACCCAGTACTTC CASSLSGLAGAVTETQYF
TRBD2 TRBJ2-5 TRBV11-2 - TGTGCCAGCAGCACGACTAGCGGGAGGGCAGAGACCCAGTACTTC CASSTTSGRAETQYF
TRBD1 TRBJ2-7 TRBV5-1 few TGCGCCAGCAGCGTTGTACCTGGGACAGGGGGCCCCTACGAGCAGTACTTC CASSVVPGTGGPYEQYF
- TRBJ2-3 TRBV14 - TGTGCCAGCAGCCAATTTTGGCAGGGGCGGGGTACGCAGTATTTT CASSQFWQGRGTQYF
TRBD2 TRBJ2-1 TRBV4-3 few TGCGCCAGCAGCCAAAAGGTTAGGACTAGCGTCAATGAGCAGTTCTTC CASSQKVRTSVNEQFF
- TRBJ2-1 TRBV9 - TGTGCCAGCAGCGTAGATGCGGGTGACTCCTACAATGAGCAGTTCTTC CASSVDAGDSYNEQFF
TRBD1 TRBJ2-7 TRBV18 - TGTGCCAGCTCACTTGGACAGGGGGGCTACGAGCAGTACTTC CASSLGQGGYEQYF